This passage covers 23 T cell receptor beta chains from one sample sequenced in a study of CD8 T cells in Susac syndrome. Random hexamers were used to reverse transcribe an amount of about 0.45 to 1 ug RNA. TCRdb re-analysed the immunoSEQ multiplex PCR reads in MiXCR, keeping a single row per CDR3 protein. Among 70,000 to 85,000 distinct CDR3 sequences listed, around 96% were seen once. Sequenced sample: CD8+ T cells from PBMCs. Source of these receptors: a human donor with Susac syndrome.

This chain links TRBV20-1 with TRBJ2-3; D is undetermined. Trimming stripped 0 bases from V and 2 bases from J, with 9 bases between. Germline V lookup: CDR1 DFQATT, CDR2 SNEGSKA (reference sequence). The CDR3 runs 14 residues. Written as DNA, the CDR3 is TGCAGTGCTAGAGATTTCGGCAACACAGATACGCAGTATTTT. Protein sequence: CSARDFGNTDTQYF.

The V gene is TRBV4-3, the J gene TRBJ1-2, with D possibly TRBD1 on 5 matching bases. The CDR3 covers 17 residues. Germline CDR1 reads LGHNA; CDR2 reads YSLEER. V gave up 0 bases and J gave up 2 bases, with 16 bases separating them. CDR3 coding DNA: TGCGCCAGCAGCCAAGATAACCCGGGGCGGGCGAACTATGGCTACACCTTC. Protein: CASSQDNPGRANYGYTF.

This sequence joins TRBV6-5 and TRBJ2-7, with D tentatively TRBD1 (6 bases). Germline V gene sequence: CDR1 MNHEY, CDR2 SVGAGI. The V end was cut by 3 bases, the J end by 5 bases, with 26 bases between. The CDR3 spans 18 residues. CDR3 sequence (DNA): TGTGCCAGCAGTTATTCTCCCCAGGGGATAGCGTTGTCCCACGAGCAGTACGTC. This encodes CASSYSPQGIALSHEQYV.

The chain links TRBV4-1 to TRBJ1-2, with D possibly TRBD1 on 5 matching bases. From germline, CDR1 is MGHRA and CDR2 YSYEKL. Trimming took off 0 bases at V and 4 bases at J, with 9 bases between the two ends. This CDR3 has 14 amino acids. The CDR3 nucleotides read TGCGCCAGCAGCCAAGAGTCGGACACCTATGGCTACACCTTC. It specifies CASSQESDTYGYTF.

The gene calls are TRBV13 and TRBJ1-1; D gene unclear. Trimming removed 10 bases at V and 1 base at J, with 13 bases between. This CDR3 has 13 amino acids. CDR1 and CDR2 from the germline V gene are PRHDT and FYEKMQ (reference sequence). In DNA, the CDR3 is TGTGCCACCATCCATCGACCGAACACTGAAGCTTTCTTT. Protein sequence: CATIHRPNTEAFF.

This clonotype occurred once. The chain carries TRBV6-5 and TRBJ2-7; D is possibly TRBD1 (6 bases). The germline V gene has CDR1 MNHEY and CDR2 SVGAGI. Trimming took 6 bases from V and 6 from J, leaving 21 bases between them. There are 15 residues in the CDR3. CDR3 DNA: TGTGCCAGCAGCACTCTGACGGACAGCCCGGGCGAGCAGTACTTC. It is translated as CASSTLTDSPGEQYF.

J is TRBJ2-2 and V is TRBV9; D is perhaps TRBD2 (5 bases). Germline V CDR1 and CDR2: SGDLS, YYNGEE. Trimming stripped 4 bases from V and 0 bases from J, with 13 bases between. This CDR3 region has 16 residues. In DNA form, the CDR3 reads TGTGCCAGCAGCCCCCCGGGCGGGCCGAACACCGGGGAGCTGTTTTTT. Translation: CASSPPGGPNTGELFF.

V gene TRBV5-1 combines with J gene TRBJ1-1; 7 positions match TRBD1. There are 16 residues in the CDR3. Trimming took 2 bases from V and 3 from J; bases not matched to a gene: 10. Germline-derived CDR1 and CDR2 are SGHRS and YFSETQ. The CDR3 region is CASSLDTGAPHTEAFF. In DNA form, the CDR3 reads TGCGCCAGCAGCTTAGATACAGGGGCCCCCCACACTGAAGCTTTCTTT.

The CDR3, as DNA: TGTGCCACCAGCAGAGGTCCCAGGGGCCGAACCGACAAGAGCAATCAGCCCCAGCATTTT. Protein: CATSRGPRGRTDKSNQPQHF. V usage is TRBV15 and J usage is TRBJ1-5, with D perhaps matching TRBD1 (6 bases). In germline, CDR1 is LNHNV, CDR2 YYDKDF (reference sequence). The CDR3 spans 20 residues. Trimming took off 1 base at V and 1 base at J, with 23 bases between the two ends. The variable domain in full, completed from reference TRBV15 and TRBJ1-5, reads DAMVIQNPRYQVTQFGKPVTLSCSQTLNHNVMYWYQQKSSQAPKLLFHYYDKDFNNEADTPDNFQSRRPNTSFCFLDIRSPGLGDTAMYLCATSRGPRGRTDKSNQPQHFGDGTRLSIL.

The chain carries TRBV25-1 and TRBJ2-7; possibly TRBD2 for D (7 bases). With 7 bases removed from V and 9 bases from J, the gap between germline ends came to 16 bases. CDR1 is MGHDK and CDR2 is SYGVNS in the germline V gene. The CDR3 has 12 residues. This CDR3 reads CASNTQGGGQYF. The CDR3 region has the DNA TGTGCCAGCAATACACAGGGCGGGGGGCAGTACTTC.

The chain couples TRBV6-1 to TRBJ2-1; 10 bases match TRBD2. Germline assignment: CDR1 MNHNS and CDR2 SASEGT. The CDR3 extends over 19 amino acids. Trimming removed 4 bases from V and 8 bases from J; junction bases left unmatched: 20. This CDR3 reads CASSALGAVAGGPTDEQFF. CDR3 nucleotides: TGTGCCAGCAGTGCCCTGGGGGCGGTAGCGGGAGGACCAACCGATGAGCAGTTCTTC.

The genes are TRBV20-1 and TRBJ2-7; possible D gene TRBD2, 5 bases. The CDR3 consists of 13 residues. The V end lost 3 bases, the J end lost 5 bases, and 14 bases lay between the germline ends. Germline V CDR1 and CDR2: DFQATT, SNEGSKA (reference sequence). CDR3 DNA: TGCAGTGCTAGTCTAATGCGGGTCAACGAGCAGTACTTC. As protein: CSASLMRVNEQYF.

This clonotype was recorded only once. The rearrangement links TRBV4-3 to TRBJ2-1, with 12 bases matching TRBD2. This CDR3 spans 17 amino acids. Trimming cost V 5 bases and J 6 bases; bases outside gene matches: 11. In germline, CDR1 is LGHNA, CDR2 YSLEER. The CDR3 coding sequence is TGCGCCAGCAGCTCAAGACTAGCGGGAGATGTGTTCAATGAGCAGTTCTTC. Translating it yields CASSSRLAGDVFNEQFF.

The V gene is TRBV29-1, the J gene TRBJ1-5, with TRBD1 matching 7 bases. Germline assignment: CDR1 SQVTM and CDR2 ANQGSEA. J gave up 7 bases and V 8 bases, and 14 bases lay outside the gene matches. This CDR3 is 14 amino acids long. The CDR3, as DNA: TGCAGCCCCTGGGGGCGTCAGGGGGTACAGCCCCAGCATTTT. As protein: CSPWGRQGVQPQHF.

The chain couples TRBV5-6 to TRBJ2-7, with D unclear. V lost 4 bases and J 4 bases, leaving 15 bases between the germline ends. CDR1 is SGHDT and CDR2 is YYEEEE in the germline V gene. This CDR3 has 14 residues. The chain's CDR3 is CASSAGSLRYEQYV. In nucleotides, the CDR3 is TGTGCCAGCAGCGCCGGGTCGCTGAGATACGAGCAGTACGTC.

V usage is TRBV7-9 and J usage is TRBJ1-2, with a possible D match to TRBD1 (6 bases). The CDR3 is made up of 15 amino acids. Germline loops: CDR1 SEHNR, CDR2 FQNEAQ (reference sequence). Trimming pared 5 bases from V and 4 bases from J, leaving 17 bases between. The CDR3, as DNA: TGTGCCAGCAGCGGGTCGGACAGTGCGTTCTATGGCTACACCTTC. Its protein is CASSGSDSAFYGYTF.

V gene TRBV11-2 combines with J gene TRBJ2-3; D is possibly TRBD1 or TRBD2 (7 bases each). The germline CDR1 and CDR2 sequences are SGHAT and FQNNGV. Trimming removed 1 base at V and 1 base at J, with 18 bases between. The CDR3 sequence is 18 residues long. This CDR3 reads CASSLGMGQRGGTDTQYF. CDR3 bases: TGTGCCAGCAGCTTAGGGATGGGACAGCGGGGTGGCACAGATACGCAGTATTTT.

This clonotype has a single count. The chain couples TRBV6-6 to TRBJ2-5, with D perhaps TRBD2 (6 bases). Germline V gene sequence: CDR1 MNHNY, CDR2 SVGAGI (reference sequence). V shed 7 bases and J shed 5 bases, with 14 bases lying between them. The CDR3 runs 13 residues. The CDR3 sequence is CASTLTGGETQYF. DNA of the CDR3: TGTGCCAGCACCCTGACTGGGGGGGAGACCCAGTACTTC.

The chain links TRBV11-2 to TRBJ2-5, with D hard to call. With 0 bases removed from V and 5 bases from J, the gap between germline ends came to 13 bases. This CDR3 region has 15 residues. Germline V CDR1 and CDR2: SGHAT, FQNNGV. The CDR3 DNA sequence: TGTGCCAGCAGCTTAGATGGATGGGTGGCGGAGACCCAGTACTTC. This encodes CASSLDGWVAETQYF.

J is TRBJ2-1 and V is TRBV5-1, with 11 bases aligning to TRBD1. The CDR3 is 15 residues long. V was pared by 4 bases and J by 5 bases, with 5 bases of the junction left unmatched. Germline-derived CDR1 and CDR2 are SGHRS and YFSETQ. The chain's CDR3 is CASSTPGQGDNEQFF. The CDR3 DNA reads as TGCGCCAGCAGCACACCGGGACAGGGGGACAATGAGCAGTTCTTC. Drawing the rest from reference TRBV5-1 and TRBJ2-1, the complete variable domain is KAGVTQTPRYLIKTRGQQVTLSCSPISGHRSVSWYQQTPGQGLQFLFEYFSETQRNKGNFPGRFSGRQFSNSRSEMNVSTLELGDSALYLCASSTPGQGDNEQFFGPGTRLTVL.

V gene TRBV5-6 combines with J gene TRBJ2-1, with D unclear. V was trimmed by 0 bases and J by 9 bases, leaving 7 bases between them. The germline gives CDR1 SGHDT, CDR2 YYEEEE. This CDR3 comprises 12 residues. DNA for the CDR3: TGTGCCAGCAGCTTGGAAGGGCGTGAGCAGTTCTTC. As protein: CASSLEGREQFF.

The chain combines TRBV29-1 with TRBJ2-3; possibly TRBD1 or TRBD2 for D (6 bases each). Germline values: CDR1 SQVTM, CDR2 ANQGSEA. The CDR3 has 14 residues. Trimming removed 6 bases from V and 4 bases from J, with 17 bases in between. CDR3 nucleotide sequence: TGCAGCGTATTGACAGGAGGGTTCCCAGATACGCAGTATTTT. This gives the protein CSVLTGGFPDTQYF.

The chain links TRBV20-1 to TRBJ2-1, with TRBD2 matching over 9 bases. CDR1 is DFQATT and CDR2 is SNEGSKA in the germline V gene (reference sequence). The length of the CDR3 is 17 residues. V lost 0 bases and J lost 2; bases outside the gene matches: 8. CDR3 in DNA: TGCAGTGCTAGAGATGAGAGCGGGAGGCTCGCCTACAATGAGCAGTTCTTC. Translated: CSARDESGRLAYNEQFF.